This T cell receptor beta chain was sequenced in a study of regulatory T cells in long-lasting Graves disease. The sample holds many counts of this clonotype. Its antigen is undetermined. The junction departs from the called germline gene at one end, perhaps through a read error. The germline V gene encodes CDR1 MDHEN and CDR2 SYDVKM. The CDR3 has 11 residues. Findings and caveats of the study: TRBV28, TRBJ1-2 and TRBJ2-5 emerged as the favored segments in persistent disease. Samples came from peripheral blood alone, without thyroid tissue.

Documented time point: newly diagnosed GD, antithyroid drugs for less than 3 months. Extracted PBMC RNA gave rise to the TCR library. Construction of TCR beta libraries relied on iRepertoire HTBI primers and on Arm-PCR targeting CDR3 regions. TCRdb ran MiXCR on the multiplex PCR reads and lists one entry per CDR3 protein. Found here are 300,000 to 400,000 distinct CDR3 sequences, 15% to 19% of them singletons; the top ten hold 22%. This clonotype was sampled from a female donor with Graves disease. Sample: peripheral blood mononuclear cells (PBMCs), taken at new diagnosis, from a patient treated with antithyroid drugs. The chain is built from TRBV28 and TRBJ2-7; no definite D call. CDR3 in DNA: TGTGCCAGCAGTTTCGCTGCCGAGCAGCACTTC. Protein: CASSFAAEQHF.